These 7 T cell receptor beta chains were sequenced from one sample in a study of CD8 T cells in Susac syndrome. The RNA, 0.5 to 1 ug, was put through reverse transcription using random hexamers. TCRdb re-derived calls from the immunoSEQ multiplex PCR reads in MiXCR, one entry per CDR3 protein. In the table there are around 77,000 distinct CDR3 sequences, approximately 96% of which are singletons. Specimen: CD4+ T cells from PBMCs. These receptors came from a human donor with multiple sclerosis.

This rearrangement joins TRBV7-2 to TRBJ2-3; TRBD1 matches 8 bases. V dropped 2 bases and J dropped 3; count of bases not matched to a gene: 7. This CDR3 region has 16 residues. CDR1 and CDR2 (germline): SGHTA, FQGNSA. The CDR3 loop reads CASSLNQGATTDTQYF. As DNA, the CDR3 is TGTGCCAGCAGCTTAAATCAGGGGGCCACGACAGATACGCAGTATTTT.

The chain carries TRBV29-1 and TRBJ1-1, with a weak D call TRBD1 (5 bases). The CDR3 consists of 13 residues. From germline, CDR1 is SQVTM and CDR2 ANQGSEA. V lost 3 bases to trimming and J lost 1 base, with 9 bases between them. The CDR3: CSVEKQGNTEAFF. CDR3 sequence (DNA): TGCAGCGTTGAGAAGCAGGGGAACACTGAAGCTTTCTTT.

The V gene is TRBV4-1, the J gene TRBJ2-1; 10 positions agree with TRBD2. The CDR3 loop spans 15 amino acids. Germline V gene sequence: CDR1 MGHRA, CDR2 YSYEKL. V shed 0 bases, J shed 9 bases, and the junction held 5 bases outside the gene matches. CDR3 residues: CASSQESGGAGEQFF. The CDR3 bases are TGCGCCAGCAGCCAAGAGAGCGGGGGGGCCGGTGAGCAGTTCTTC.

This clonotype was found a few times. This chain connects TRBV6-1 to TRBJ1-1; 7 bases match TRBD1. Germline CDR1 MNHNS, CDR2 SASEGT. Unmatched junction bases numbered 17, after V lost 6 bases and J lost 4 bases. This CDR3 has 17 amino acids. The CDR3 loop is CASSLYTGAALSTEAFF. The CDR3 DNA reads as TGTGCCAGCAGCCTCTATACAGGGGCAGCCCTGAGCACTGAAGCTTTCTTT.

The chain joins TRBV12-3 or TRBV12-4 to TRBJ2-4, with D perhaps matching TRBD2 (5 bases). V lost 5 bases and J 15 bases, leaving 20 bases between the germline ends. The CDR3 covers 13 residues. The CDR3 is CASSPPGSRRLYF. The CDR3 DNA is TGTGCCAGCAGTCCTCCGGGAAGCAGGAGGCTGTACTTC.

The rearrangement links TRBV6-6 to TRBJ2-1, with D unresolved. The CDR3 is 12 residues long. Between the trimmed V and J ends, which lost 0 bases and 6 bases, there was a span of 3 bases. Germline V CDR1 and CDR2: MNHNY, SVGAGI (reference sequence). CDR3 region: CASSYSSNEQFF. The CDR3 coding sequence is TGTGCCAGCAGTTACTCGTCCAATGAGCAGTTCTTC.

For the CDR3, the DNA is TGTGCCAGCAGCCCGAGGGGGGGGCCTACAAATGAGCAGTTCTTC. It encodes CASSPRGGPTNEQFF. The genes are TRBV2 and TRBJ2-1; D possibly corresponds to TRBD2 (7 bases). CDR1 is SNHLY and CDR2 is FYNNEI in the germline V gene. V was pared by 6 bases and J by 7 bases, with 19 bases between. This CDR3 has 15 amino acids.